Below, 10 T cell receptor beta chains from the same sample are listed, as sequenced in a study of blood T cell repertoires in COVID-19. Sequenced by immunoSEQ multiplex PCR; TCRdb stores in-frame clones only, minus some. The sample gives around 150,000 clones, around 85% of which show up once; 2.5% to 4% is in the top ten. Sequenced input: peripheral blood. Receptor source: an older man with acute or convalescent COVID-19.

The chain combines TRBV5-1 with TRBJ1-1, with a possible D match to TRBD1 (5 bases). CDR3 size: 15 residues. Trimming removed 1 base from V and 5 bases from J, with 15 bases in between. From germline, CDR1 is SGHRS and CDR2 YFSETQ. This CDR3 is CASSLLGVDTTEAFF. The CDR3 DNA reads as TGCGCCAGCAGCTTGTTGGGCGTGGACACTACTGAAGCTTTCTTT. Full variable domain (missing parts from reference TRBV5-1 and TRBJ1-1): KAGVTQTPRYLIKTRGQQVTLSCSPISGHRSVSWYQQTPGQGLQFLFEYFSETQRNKGNFPGRFSGRQFSNSRSEMNVSTLELGDSALYLCASSLLGVDTTEAFFGQGTRLTVV.

The genes are TRBV2 and TRBJ2-3, with 13 bases lining up with TRBD2. Germline V CDR1 and CDR2: SNHLY, FYNNEI. V was pared by 2 bases and J by 4 bases, with 3 bases of the junction left unmatched. This CDR3 has 16 amino acids. CDR3 nucleotides: TGTGCCAGCAGTGAAAGGACTAGCGGGAGCTCAGATACGCAGTATTTT. It specifies CASSERTSGSSDTQYF.

This clone is a singleton in its sample. The J gene is TRBJ2-1, the V gene TRBV19, with a tentative D call TRBD2 (5 bases). Germline V CDR1 and CDR2: LNHDA, SQIVND (reference sequence). There are 13 residues in the CDR3. V lost 5 bases, J lost 4 bases, and 9 bases lay in between. CDR3 in amino acids: CASSVGMYNEQFF. The CDR3, as DNA: TGTGCCAGTAGTGTCGGGATGTACAATGAGCAGTTCTTC.

This clone appeared once. The chain employs TRBV9 and TRBJ1-1; TRBD1 matches 7 bases. Trimming cost V 4 bases and J 6 bases; bases outside gene matches: 9. The CDR3 covers 14 residues. The germline CDR1 and CDR2 sequences are SGDLS and YYNGEE. CDR3 residues: CASSLSGQASEAFF. CDR3 sequence (DNA): TGTGCCAGCAGCCTGAGTGGACAGGCATCTGAAGCTTTCTTT.

This clone was seen only a few times. The chain combines TRBV6-2 or TRBV6-3 with TRBJ1-5; a possible D gene is TRBD1 (5 bases). V lost 0 bases and J lost 4, with 10 bases in between. Germline V gives CDR1 MNHEY, CDR2 SVGEGT. The CDR3 has 15 residues. Written as DNA, the CDR3 is TGTGCCAGCAGTTACTCGTTACAGGAAAATCAGCCCCAGCATTTT. This sequence encodes CASSYSLQENQPQHF.

This chain uses TRBV4-2 with TRBJ2-1; D gene uncertain. V was cut by 6 bases and J by 4 bases, with 13 bases left in between. The CDR3 loop spans 14 amino acids. CDR1 and CDR2 (germline): LGHNA, YNFKEQ. In nucleotides, the CDR3 is TGTGCCAGCAGTCTAGGCCGTTTGTACAATGAGCAGTTCTTC. Amino acids: CASSLGRLYNEQFF.

This clone was counted once. The CDR3 sequence: CASRKGGGGDTQYF. CDR3 DNA: TGTGCCAGCAGGAAGGGGGGAGGGGGAGATACGCAGTATTTT. The V call is TRBV2, the J call TRBJ2-3; D is perhaps TRBD2 (7 bases). Trimming took off 6 bases at V and 5 bases at J, with 15 bases between the two ends. The CDR3 extends over 14 amino acids. Per germline, CDR1 SNHLY and CDR2 FYNNEI.

The chain links TRBV27 to TRBJ2-7, with D tentatively TRBD1 (6 bases). Per germline, CDR1 MNHEY and CDR2 SMNVEV (reference sequence). V dropped 9 bases and J dropped 3 bases, with 15 bases sitting between them. This CDR3 is 13 amino acids long. This CDR3 is CARQGQLLYEQYF. DNA for the CDR3: TGTGCCAGACAGGGACAACTACTCTACGAGCAGTACTTC.

The rearrangement joins TRBV4-2 to TRBJ2-4; 7 bases fit TRBD1. The junction had 4 bases not matched to a gene; V was cut back by 1 base and J by 7 bases. The germline V gene encodes CDR1 LGHNA and CDR2 YNFKEQ. The CDR3 runs to 14 residues. The DNA of the CDR3 is TGTGCCAGCAGCCAAGTAGACAGGGTGAACATTCAGTACTTC. It translates to CASSQVDRVNIQYF.

The V call is TRBV2, the J call TRBJ2-1, with 8 bases aligning to TRBD1. Losses at the gene ends were 4 bases for V and 5 bases for J; bases not matched to a gene: 4. The germline V gene has CDR1 SNHLY and CDR2 FYNNEI. This CDR3 is built from 14 residues. In DNA, the CDR3 is TGTGCCAGCAGTGGACAGGGGTCGCACAATGAGCAGTTCTTC. As protein: CASSGQGSHNEQFF.